This T cell receptor beta chain derives from a study of control samples from healthy donors and cancer patients. Sequenced by immunoSEQ multiplex PCR; TCRdb stores in-frame clones only, minus some. The repertoire includes 120,000 or so clones, around 87% of them detected once, and approximately 2.9% sits in the top ten. The V gene lost 2 bases and the J gene lost 0 bases, with 6 bases spanning the gap. CDR3 length: 14 amino acids. Germline CDR1 and CDR2: KGHDR and SFDVKD. The receptor was isolated from a man aged 55 to 70 in good health. The V call is TRBV24-1, the J call TRBJ1-2; D is unresolved. Sequencing input: blood. CDR3 region: CATSDSVANYGYTF. The CDR3 DNA sequence: TGTGCCACCAGTGATTCGGTAGCTAACTATGGCTACACCTTC.